This TCR beta chain was retrieved from a study of Graves' ophthalmopathy and Graves' hyperthyroidism. Overall study: Specimen type is peripheral blood, obtained at initial diagnosis before any treatment. Broader study findings: Most thyroid-expanded clonotypes exceeding 0.001 frequency were also found in blood. Ophthalmopathy was separated from stable hyperthyroidism by a 13-signature model with 85% to 90% sensitivity and just under 84% specificity.

The TCR beta CDR3 regions underwent amplification from RNA transcripts. First-round RT-PCR with HTBI primers preceded a second-round multiplex PCR. From the multiplex PCR reads, TCRdb called clonotypes with MiXCR, one entry per CDR3 protein. The sample consists of some 250,000 distinct CDR3 sequences, around 45% of them appearing once. PBMCs came from more than 8 ml of fresh peripheral blood. The CDR3 covers 14 residues. Trimming left V 7 bases short and J 1 base short, with 14 bases between. Germline assignment: CDR1 MNHEY and CDR2 SVGAGI. As concerns this clonotype: What it binds is unknown.

The TCR was taken from an adult man with Graves' ophthalmopathy. The V and J genes are TRBV6-5 and TRBJ2-7; D is unclear. The sample taken for sequencing was peripheral blood. DNA for the CDR3: TGTGCCAGCATGCAGGCCCACGGATCCTACGAGCAGTACTTC. Its protein product is CASMQAHGSYEQYF.